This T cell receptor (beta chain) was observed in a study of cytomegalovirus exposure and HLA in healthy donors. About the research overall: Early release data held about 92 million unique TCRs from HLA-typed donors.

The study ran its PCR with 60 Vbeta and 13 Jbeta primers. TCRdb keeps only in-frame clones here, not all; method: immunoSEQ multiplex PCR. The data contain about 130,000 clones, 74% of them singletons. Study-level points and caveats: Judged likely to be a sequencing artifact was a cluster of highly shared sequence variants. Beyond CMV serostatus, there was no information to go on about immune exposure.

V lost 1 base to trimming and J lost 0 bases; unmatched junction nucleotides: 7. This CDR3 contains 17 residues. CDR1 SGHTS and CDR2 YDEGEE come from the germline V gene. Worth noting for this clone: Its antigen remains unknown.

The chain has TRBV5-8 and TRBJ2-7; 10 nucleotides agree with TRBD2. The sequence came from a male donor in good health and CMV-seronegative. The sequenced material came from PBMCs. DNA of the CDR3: TGTGCCAGCAGCTTGTTTGTAGCTAGCGGGAGCTCCTACGAGCAGTACTTC. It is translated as CASSLFVASGSSYEQYF.